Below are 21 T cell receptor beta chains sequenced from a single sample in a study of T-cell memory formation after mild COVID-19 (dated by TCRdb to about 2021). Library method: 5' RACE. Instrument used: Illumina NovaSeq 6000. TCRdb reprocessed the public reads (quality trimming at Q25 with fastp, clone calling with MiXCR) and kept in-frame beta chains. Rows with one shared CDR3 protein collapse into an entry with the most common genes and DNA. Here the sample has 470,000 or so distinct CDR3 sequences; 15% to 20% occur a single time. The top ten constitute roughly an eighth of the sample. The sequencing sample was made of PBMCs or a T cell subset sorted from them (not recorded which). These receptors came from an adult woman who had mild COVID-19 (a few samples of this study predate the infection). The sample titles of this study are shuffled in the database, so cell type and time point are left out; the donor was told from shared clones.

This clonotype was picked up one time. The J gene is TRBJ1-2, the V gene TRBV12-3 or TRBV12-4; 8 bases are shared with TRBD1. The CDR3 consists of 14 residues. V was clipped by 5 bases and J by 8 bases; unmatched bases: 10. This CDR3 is CASSATGGLGGYTF. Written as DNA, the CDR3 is TGTGCCAGCAGTGCTACAGGGGGGCTGGGGGGCTACACCTTC.

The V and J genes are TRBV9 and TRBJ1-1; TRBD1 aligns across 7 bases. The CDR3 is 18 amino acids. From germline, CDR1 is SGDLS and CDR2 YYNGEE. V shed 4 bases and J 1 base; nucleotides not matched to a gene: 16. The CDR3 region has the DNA TGTGCCAGCAGCTTAAATCCCGGGACAGAGGCTCCGAACACTGAAGCTTTCTTT. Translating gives CASSLNPGTEAPNTEAFF.

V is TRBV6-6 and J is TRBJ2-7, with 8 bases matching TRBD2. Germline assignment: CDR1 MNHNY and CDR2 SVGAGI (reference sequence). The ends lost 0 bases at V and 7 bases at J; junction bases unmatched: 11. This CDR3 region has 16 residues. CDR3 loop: CASSYSSAGGLGEQYF. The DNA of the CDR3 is TGTGCCAGCAGTTACTCTTCGGCGGGGGGACTGGGTGAGCAGTACTTC.

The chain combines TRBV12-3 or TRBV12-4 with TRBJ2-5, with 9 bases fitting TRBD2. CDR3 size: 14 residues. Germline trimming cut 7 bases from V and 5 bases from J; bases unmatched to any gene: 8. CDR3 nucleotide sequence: TGTGCCAGCACCGCGGGGGGGTCTAGGGAGACCCAGTACTTC. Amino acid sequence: CASTAGGSRETQYF.

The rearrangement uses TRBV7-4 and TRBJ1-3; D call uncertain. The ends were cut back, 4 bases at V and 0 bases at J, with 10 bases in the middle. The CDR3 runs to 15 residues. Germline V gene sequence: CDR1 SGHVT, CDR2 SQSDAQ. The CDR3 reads CASSSDGFSGNTIYF. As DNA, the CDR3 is TGTGCCAGCAGCTCGGACGGATTCTCTGGAAACACCATATATTTT.

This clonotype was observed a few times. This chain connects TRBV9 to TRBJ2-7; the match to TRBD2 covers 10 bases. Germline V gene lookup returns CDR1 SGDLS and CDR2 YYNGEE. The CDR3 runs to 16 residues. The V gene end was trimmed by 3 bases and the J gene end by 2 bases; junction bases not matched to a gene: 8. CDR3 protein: CASSAIGTSATYEQYF. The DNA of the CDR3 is TGTGCCAGCAGCGCAATCGGGACTAGCGCTACCTACGAGCAGTACTTC.

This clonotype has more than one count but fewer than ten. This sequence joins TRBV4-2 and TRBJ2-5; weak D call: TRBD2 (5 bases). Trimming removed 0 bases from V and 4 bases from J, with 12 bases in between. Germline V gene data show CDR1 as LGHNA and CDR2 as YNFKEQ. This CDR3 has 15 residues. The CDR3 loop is CASSQETNPGETQYF. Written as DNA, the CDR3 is TGTGCCAGCAGCCAAGAGACTAACCCTGGAGAGACCCAGTACTTC.

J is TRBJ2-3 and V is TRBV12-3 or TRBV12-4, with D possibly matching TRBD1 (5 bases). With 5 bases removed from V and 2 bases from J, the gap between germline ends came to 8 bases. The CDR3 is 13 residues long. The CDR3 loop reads CASSLRATDTQYF. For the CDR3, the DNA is TGTGCCAGCAGTCTCAGGGCCACAGATACGCAGTATTTT.

For the CDR3, the DNA is TGTGCCAGCAGCGACCCTCCTAGCGACGATGAGCAGTTCTTC. The encoded protein is CASSDPPSDDEQFF. This chain links TRBV11-3 with TRBJ2-1; possible D gene TRBD2, 6 bases. The length of the CDR3 is 14 residues. Germline V lookup: CDR1 SGHNT, CDR2 YENEEA. Deletions cut 5 bases from V and 8 bases from J, with 16 bases between.

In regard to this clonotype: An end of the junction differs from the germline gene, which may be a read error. CDR3 bases: TGTGCCAGCAGCTTGGTACCCTCTCTTCCCCACGAGCAATACTTC. This codes for CASSLVPSLPHEQYF. This chain connects TRBV5-4 to TRBJ2-7; D remains ambiguous. The V gene's germline CDR1 is SGHNT and CDR2 YYREEE (reference sequence). This CDR3 contains 15 residues. Full variable domain (rest looked up from reference TRBV5-4 and TRBJ2-7): ETGVTQSPTHLIKTRGQQVTLRCSSQSGHNTVSWYQQALGQGPQFIFQYYREEENGRGNFPPRFSGLQFPNYSSELNVNALELDDSALYLCASSLVPSLPHEQYFGPGTRLTVT.

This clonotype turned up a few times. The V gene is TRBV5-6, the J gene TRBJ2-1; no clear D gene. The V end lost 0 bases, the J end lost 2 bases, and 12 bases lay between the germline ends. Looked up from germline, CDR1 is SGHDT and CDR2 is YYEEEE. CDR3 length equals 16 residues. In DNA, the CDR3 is TGTGCCAGCAGCTTGGGTCCACCCATGACCTACAATGAGCAGTTCTTC. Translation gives CASSLGPPMTYNEQFF.

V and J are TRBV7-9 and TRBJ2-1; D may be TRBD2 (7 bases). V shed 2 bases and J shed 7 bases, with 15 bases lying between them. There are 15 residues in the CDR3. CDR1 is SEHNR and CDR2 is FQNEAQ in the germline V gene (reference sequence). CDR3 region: CASSLISGGWNEQFF. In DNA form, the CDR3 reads TGTGCCAGCAGCTTAATTTCGGGGGGCTGGAATGAGCAGTTCTTC.

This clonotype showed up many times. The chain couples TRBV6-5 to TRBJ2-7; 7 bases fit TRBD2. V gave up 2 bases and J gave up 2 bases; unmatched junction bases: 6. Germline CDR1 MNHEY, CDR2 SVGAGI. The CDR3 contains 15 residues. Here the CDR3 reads CASSYEGAGPYEQYF. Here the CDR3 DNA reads TGTGCCAGCAGTTACGAGGGAGCGGGACCCTACGAGCAGTACTTC.

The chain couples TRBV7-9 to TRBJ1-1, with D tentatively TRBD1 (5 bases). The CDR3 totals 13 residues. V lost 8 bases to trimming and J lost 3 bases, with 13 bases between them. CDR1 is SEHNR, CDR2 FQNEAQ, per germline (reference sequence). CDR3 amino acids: CASRTPGHTEAFF. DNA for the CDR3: TGTGCCAGCCGCACCCCGGGGCACACTGAAGCTTTCTTT.

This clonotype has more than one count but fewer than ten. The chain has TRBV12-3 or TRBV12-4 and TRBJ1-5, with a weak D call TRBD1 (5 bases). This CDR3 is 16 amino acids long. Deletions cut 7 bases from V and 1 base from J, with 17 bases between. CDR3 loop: CASIRSGGLSNQPQHF. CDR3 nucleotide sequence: TGTGCCAGCATTCGGTCGGGGGGGTTAAGCAATCAGCCCCAGCATTTT.

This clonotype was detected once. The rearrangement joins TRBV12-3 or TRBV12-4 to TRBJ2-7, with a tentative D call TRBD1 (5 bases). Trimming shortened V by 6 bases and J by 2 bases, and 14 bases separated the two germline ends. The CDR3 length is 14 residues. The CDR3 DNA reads TGTGCCAGCAGCCAACAGGAGCTCCCCTACGAGCAGTACTTC. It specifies CASSQQELPYEQYF.

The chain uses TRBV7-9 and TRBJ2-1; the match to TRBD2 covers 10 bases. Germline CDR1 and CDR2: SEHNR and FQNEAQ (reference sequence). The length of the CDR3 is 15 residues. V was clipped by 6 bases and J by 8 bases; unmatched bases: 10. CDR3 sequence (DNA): TGTGCCAGCAGGGGAGCGGGAGGGCCTCCCCATGAGCAGTTCTTC. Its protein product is CASRGAGGPPHEQFF.

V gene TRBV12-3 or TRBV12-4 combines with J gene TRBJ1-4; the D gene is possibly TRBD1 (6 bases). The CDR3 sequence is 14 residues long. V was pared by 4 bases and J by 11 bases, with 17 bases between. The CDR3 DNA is TGTGCCAGCAGTTCGTCTACCGGGACACATAAACTGTTTTTT. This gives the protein CASSSSTGTHKLFF.

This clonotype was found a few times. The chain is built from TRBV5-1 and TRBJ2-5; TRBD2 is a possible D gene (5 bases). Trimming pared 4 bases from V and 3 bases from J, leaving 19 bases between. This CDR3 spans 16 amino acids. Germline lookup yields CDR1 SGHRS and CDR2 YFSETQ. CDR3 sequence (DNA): TGCGCCAGCAGCCAGGAGTCGGTTCGGGGAAAAGAGACCCAGTACTTC. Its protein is CASSQESVRGKETQYF.

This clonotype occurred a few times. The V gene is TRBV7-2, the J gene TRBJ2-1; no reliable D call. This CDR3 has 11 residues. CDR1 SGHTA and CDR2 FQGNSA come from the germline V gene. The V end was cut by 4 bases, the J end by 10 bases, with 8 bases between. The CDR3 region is CASSSRSEQFF. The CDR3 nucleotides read TGTGCCAGCAGCTCCCGGAGCGAGCAGTTCTTC.

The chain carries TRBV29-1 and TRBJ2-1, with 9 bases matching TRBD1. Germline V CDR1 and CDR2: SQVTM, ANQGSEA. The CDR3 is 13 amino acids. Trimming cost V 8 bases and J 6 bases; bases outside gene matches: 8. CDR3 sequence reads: CSSRDRDINEQFF. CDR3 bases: TGCAGCTCCCGGGACAGGGACATCAATGAGCAGTTCTTC.